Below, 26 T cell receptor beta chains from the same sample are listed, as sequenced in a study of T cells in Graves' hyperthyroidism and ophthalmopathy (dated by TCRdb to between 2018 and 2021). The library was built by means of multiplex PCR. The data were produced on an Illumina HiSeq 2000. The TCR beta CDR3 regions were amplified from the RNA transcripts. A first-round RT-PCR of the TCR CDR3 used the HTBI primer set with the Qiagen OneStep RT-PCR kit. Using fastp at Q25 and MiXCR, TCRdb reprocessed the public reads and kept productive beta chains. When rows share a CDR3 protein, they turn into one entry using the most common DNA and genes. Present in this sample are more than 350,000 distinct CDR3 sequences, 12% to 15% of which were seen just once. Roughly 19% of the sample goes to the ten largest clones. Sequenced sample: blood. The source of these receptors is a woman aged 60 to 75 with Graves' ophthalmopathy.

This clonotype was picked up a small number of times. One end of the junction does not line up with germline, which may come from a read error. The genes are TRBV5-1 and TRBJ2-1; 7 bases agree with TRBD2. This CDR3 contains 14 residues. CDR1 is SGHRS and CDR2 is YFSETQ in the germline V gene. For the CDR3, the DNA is TGCGCCATTCCCCGGGACTACTCCTACAATGGGCAGTTCTTC. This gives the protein CAIPRDYSYNGQFF.

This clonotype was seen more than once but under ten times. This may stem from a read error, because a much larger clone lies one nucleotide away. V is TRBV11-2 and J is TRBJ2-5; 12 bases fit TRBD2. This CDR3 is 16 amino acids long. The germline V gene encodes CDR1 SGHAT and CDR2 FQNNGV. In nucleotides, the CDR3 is TGTGCCGGCAGCTTCCGACTAGCGGGAGAGCAAGAGACCCAGTACTTC. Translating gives CAGSFRLAGEQETQYF.

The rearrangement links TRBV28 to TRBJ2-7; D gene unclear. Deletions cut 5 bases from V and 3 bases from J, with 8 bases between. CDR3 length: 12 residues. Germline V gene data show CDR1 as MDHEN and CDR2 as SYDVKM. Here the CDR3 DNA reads TGTGCCAGCAGTCACATCAACTACGAGCAGTACTTC. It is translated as CASSHINYEQYF.

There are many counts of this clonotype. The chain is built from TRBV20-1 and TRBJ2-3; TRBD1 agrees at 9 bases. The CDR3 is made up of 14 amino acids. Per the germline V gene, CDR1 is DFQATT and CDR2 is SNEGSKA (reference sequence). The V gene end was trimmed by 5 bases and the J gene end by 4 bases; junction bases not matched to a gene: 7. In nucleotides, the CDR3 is TGCAGTGCTCGTTGGACAGGGGAGTCAGATACGCAGTATTTT. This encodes CSARWTGESDTQYF.

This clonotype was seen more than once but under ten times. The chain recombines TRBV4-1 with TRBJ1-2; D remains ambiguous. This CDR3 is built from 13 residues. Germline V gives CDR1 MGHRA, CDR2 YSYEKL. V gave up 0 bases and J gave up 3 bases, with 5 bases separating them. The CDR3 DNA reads TGCGCCAGCAGCCAAGAGAACTACTATGGCTACACCTTC. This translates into CASSQENYYGYTF.

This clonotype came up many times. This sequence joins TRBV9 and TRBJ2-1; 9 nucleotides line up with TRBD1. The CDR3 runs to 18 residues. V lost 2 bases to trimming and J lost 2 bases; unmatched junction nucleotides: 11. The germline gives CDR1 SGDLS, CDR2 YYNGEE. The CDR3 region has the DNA TGTGCCAGCAGCGTCCCCTCAACCGGGACAGGGCCCTACAATGAGCAGTTCTTC. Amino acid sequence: CASSVPSTGTGPYNEQFF.

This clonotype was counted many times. The CDR3 DNA follows: TGTGCCAGCAGCTCGGGCCCAACCCGAGAGACCCAGTACTTC. Amino acids: CASSSGPTRETQYF. The V and J genes are TRBV7-2 and TRBJ2-5; D is unclear. Germline V gene lookup returns CDR1 SGHTA and CDR2 FQGNSA. The CDR3 sequence is 14 residues long. Trimming took off 4 bases at V and 4 bases at J, with 13 bases between the two ends.

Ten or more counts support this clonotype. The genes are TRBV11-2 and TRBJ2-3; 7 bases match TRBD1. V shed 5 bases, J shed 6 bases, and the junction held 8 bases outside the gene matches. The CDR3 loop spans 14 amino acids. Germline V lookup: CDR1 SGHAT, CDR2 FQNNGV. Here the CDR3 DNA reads TGTGCCAGCAGCCGGGACAGCTCCGGGGATACGCAGTATTTT. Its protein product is CASSRDSSGDTQYF.

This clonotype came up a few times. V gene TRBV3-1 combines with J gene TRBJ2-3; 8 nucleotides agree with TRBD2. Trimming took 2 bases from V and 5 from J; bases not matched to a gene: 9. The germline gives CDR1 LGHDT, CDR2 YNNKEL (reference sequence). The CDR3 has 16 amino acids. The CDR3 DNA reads TGTGCCAGCAGCCAATGGGAAGCGGGAGCCGGAGATACGCAGTATTTT. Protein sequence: CASSQWEAGAGDTQYF.

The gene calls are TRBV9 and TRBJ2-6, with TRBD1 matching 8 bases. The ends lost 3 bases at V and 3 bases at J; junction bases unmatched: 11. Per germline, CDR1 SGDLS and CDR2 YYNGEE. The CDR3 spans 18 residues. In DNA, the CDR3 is TGTGCCAGCAGCGCCGAGCCCCAGGGGGCGTTTGGGGCCAACGTCCTGACTTTC. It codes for CASSAEPQGAFGANVLTF.

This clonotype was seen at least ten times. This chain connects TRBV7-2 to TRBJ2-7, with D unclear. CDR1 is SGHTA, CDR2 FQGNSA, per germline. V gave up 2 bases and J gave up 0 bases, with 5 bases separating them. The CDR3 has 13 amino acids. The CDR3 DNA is TGTGCCAGCAGCTTATCGGTCTCCTACGAGCAGTACTTC. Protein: CASSLSVSYEQYF.

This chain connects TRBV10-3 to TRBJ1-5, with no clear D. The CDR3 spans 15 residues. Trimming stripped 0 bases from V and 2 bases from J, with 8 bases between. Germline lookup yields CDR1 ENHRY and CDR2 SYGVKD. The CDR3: CAISESLMGNQPQHF. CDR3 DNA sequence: TGTGCCATCAGTGAGTCCCTGATGGGCAATCAGCCCCAGCATTTT.

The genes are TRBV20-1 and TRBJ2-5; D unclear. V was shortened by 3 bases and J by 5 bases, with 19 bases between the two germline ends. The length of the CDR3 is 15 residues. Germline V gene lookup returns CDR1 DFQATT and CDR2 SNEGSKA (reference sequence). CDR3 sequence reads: CSASVSDPVGETQYF. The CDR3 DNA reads TGCAGTGCTAGTGTCTCGGACCCCGTGGGTGAGACCCAGTACTTC.

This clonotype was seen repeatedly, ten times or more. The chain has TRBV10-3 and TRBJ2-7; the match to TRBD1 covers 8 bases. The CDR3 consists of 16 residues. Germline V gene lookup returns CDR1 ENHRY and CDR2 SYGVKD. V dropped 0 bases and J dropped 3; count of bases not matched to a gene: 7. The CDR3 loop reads CAISESLGQGFYEQYF. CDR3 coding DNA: TGTGCCATCAGTGAGTCATTAGGACAGGGCTTCTACGAGCAGTACTTC.

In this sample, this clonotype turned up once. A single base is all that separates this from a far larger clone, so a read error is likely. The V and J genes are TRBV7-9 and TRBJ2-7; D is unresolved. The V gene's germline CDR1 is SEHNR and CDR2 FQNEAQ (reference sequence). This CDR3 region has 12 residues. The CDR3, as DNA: TGTGCCAGCAGCTTAGTCGGCTACGAGCAGTGCTTC. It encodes CASSLVGYEQCF.

CDR3 sequence: CASRENRGGNTEAFF. CDR3 coding DNA: TGTGCCAGCAGGGAAAACAGGGGAGGGAACACTGAAGCTTTCTTT. This chain uses TRBV12-3 or TRBV12-4 with TRBJ1-1; 7 nucleotides match TRBD1. The CDR3 has 15 residues. After removal of 6 bases from V and 1 base from J, the junction contained 8 bases not matched to a gene.

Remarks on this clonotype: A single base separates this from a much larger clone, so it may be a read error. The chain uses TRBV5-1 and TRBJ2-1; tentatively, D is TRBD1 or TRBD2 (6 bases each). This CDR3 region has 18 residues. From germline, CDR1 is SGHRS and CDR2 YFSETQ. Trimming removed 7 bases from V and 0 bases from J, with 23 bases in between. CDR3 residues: CASGVGGGGGSSYNEQFF. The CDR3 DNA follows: TGCGCCAGCGGCGTGGGAGGCGGAGGGGGAAGCTCCTACAATGAGCAGTTCTTC.

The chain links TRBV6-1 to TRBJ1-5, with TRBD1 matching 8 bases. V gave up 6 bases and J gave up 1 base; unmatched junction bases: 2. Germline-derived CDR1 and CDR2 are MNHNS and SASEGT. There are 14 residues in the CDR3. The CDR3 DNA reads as TGTGCCAGCAGACAGGGGGTCAGCAATCAGCCCCAGCATTTT. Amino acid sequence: CASRQGVSNQPQHF.

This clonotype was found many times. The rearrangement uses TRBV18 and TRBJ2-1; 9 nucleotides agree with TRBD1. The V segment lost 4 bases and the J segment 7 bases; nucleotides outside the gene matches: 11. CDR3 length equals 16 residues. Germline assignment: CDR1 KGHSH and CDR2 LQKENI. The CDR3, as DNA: TGTGCCAGCTCACGTGGGACAGGGTGGCTTGGGAATGAGCAGTTCTTC. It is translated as CASSRGTGWLGNEQFF.

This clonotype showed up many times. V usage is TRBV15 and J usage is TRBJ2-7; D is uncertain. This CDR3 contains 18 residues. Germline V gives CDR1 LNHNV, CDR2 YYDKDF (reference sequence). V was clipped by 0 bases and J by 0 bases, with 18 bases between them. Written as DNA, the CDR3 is TGTGCCACCAGCAGAGATGTCTCCACCCCACCGAGCTCCTACGAGCAGTACTTC. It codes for CATSRDVSTPPSSYEQYF.

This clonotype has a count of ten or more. The CDR3 region has the DNA TGTGCCAGCAGCTTATGGACAGCGACCTACGAGCAGTACTTC. Translated, it gives CASSLWTATYEQYF. V and J are TRBV5-6 and TRBJ2-7, with a tentative D call TRBD1 (6 bases). The V gene lost 2 bases and the J gene lost 2 bases, with 11 bases spanning the gap. Germline V CDR1 and CDR2: SGHDT, YYEEEE. This CDR3 has 14 residues.

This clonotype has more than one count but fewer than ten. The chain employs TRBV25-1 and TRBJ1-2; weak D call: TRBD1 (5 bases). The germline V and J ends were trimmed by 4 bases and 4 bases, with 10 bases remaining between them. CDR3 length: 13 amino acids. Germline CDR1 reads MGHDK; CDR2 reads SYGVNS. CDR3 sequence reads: CASSAGTVYGYTF. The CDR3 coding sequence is TGTGCCAGCAGTGCCGGGACTGTCTATGGCTACACCTTC.

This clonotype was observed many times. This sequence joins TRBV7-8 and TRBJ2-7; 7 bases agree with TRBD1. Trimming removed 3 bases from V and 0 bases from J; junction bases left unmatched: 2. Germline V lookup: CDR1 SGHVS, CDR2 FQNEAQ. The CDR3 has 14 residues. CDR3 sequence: CASSLGDSSYEQYF. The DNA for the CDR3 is TGTGCCAGCAGCTTGGGGGACAGCTCCTACGAGCAGTACTTC.

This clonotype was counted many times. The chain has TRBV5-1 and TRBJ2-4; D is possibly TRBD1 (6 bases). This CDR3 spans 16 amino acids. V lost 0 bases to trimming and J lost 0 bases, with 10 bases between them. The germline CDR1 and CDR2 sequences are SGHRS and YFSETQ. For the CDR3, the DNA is TGCGCCAGCAGCTTGGATGGCAGGGGAGCCAAAAACATTCAGTACTTC. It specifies CASSLDGRGAKNIQYF.

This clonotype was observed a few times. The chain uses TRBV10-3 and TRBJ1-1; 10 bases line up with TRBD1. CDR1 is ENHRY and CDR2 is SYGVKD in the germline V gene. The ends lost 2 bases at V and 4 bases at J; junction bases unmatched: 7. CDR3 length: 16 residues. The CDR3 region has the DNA TGTGCCATCAGTGAGGTATGGGACAGGGGCTCCACTGAAGCTTTCTTT. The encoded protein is CAISEVWDRGSTEAFF.

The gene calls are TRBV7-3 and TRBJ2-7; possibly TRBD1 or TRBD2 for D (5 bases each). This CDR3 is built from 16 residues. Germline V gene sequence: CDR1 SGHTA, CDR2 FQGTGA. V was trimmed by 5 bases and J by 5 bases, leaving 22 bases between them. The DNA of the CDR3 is TGTGCCAGCAGCCGAAATACGGGACCGCTCATCGACGAGCAGTACTTC. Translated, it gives CASSRNTGPLIDEQYF. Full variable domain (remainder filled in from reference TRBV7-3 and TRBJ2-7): GAGVSQTPSNKVTEKGKYVELRCDPISGHTALYWYRQSLGQGPEFLIYFQGTGAADDSGLPNDRFFAVRPEGSVSTLKIQRTERGDSAVYLCASSRNTGPLIDEQYFGPGTRLTVT.